This passage covers 14 T cell receptor beta chains from one sample sequenced in a study of T cells in tumors after PD-1 blockade. Clones were read by immunoSEQ multiplex PCR, and TCRdb kept only the in-frame ones, dropping some. This sample carries 60,000 to 65,000 clones, around 74% of them seen once, and the ten largest clones take approximately 4.5%. The material was PBMCs, obtained after anti-PD-1 treatment. Receptors originate from a human donor with basal cell carcinoma.

This clone was found once. The V call is TRBV28, the J call TRBJ2-3; TRBD2 matches at 8 bases. The CDR3 extends over 15 amino acids. The V and J ends lost 3 bases and 6 bases, in that order; junction bases with no gene match: 8. CDR1 is MDHEN, CDR2 SYDVKM, per germline. CDR3 sequence reads: CASSFPGGATDTQYF. The DNA of the CDR3 is TGTGCCAGCAGTTTCCCCGGGGGGGCCACGGATACGCAGTATTTT.

The chain joins TRBV3-1 (or the pseudogene TRBV3-2) to TRBJ1-1; no clear D. CDR1 and CDR2 from the germline V gene are LGHDT and YNNKEL (reference sequence). CDR3 size: 12 residues. V lost 5 bases and J lost 10, with 14 bases in between. CDR3 in amino acids: CASSLRTSGAFF. The DNA of the CDR3 is TGTGCCAGCAGCTTGAGGACGAGCGGAGCTTTCTTT.

This clone was seen only a few times. The chain uses TRBV19 and TRBJ2-1; TRBD2 agrees at 11 bases. J gave up 0 bases and V 5 bases, and 6 bases lay outside the gene matches. The CDR3 extends over 17 amino acids. Germline CDR1 LNHDA, CDR2 SQIVND (reference sequence). The CDR3: CASSRFLAGGSYNEQFF. The CDR3 DNA reads as TGTGCCAGTAGTCGATTTCTAGCGGGGGGCTCCTACAATGAGCAGTTCTTC.

The chain joins TRBV5-6 to TRBJ1-4; no clear D. The length of the CDR3 is 14 residues. The germline gives CDR1 SGHDT, CDR2 YYEEEE. The germline V and J ends were trimmed by 4 bases and 0 bases, with 7 bases remaining between them. CDR3 DNA: TGTGCCAGCAGCCCCGCTGCAACTAATGAAAAACTGTTTTTT. Translated: CASSPAATNEKLFF. Full variable domain (rest looked up from reference TRBV5-6 and TRBJ1-4): DAGVTQSPTHLIKTRGQQVTLRCSPKSGHDTVSWYQQALGQGPQFIFQYYEEEERQRGNFPDRFSGHQFPNYSSELNVNALLLGDSALYLCASSPAATNEKLFFGSGTQLSVL.

The chain combines TRBV27 with TRBJ2-5; 10 positions match TRBD1. This CDR3 region has 16 residues. The J segment lost 4 bases and the V segment lost 2 bases, leaving 7 bases of the junction unmatched. Germline V gene sequence: CDR1 MNHEY, CDR2 SMNVEV (reference sequence). The CDR3 loop reads CASSLLGTGAIETQYF. CDR3 coding DNA: TGTGCCAGCAGTTTACTCGGGACAGGGGCGATAGAGACCCAGTACTTC.

J is TRBJ1-1 and V is TRBV7-9; tentatively, D is TRBD1 (6 bases). Trimming pared 7 bases from V and 5 bases from J, leaving 20 bases between. The CDR3 loop spans 15 amino acids. Germline V gene data show CDR1 as SEHNR and CDR2 as FQNEAQ (reference sequence). The chain's CDR3 is CASIPSWGAQTEAFF. The CDR3, as DNA: TGTGCCAGCATACCTTCTTGGGGGGCGCAGACTGAAGCTTTCTTT.

This chain joins TRBV10-2 and TRBJ2-7, with D possibly being TRBD2 (5 bases). Germline-derived CDR1 and CDR2 are WSHSY and SAAADI. V was clipped by 2 bases and J by 3 bases, with 8 bases between them. CDR3 length: 13 amino acids. In DNA, the CDR3 is TGCGCCAGCAGTGAGGGGAGAGTCTACGAGCAGTACTTC. Amino acids: CASSEGRVYEQYF.

Many counts were recorded for this clone. The chain carries TRBV5-5 and TRBJ1-2, with D perhaps TRBD1 (6 bases). Germline values: CDR1 SGHKS, CDR2 YYEKEE (reference sequence). This CDR3 contains 14 residues. V shed 0 bases and J shed 8 bases, with 14 bases lying between them. The CDR3 loop reads CASSLEGVGAGYTF. For the CDR3, the DNA is TGTGCCAGCAGCTTGGAAGGCGTGGGGGCAGGCTACACCTTC.

The rearrangement links TRBV5-6 to TRBJ1-6; TRBD1 is a possible D gene (5 bases). From germline, CDR1 is SGHDT and CDR2 YYEEEE. The V end was cut by 2 bases, the J end by 8 bases, with 11 bases between. There are 14 residues in the CDR3. The CDR3 is CASSFTGGDSPLHF. In DNA, the CDR3 is TGTGCCAGCAGCTTCACAGGAGGGGATTCACCCCTCCACTTT.

The chain couples TRBV1 to TRBJ2-3; the table gives TRBD1 as D, unverified against the DNA. TRBV1 is noted as a pseudogene. The CDR3 is 16 residues long. The CDR3 nucleotides read TGCACCAGCAGCCCCCTAAACTCAGGGATCCTCCTTGCGCAGTATTTT. Its protein is CTSSPLNSGILLAQYF.

V is TRBV6-4 and J is TRBJ2-2; D not resolved. The CDR3 has 13 residues. Germline V gene lookup returns CDR1 MRHNA and CDR2 SNTAGT. V lost 5 bases and J lost 1, with 5 bases in between. The CDR3: CASSSWNTGELFF. The DNA of the CDR3 is TGTGCCAGCAGTAGTTGGAACACCGGGGAGCTGTTTTTT.

This clone turned up a few times. V usage is TRBV27 and J usage is TRBJ2-7, with 7 bases matching TRBD1. The CDR3 is 12 amino acids. V trimming: 5 bases; J trimming: 6 bases; junction bases outside the gene matches: 4. Germline lookup yields CDR1 MNHEY and CDR2 SMNVEV (reference sequence). CDR3 protein: CASSLTGVEQYF. In nucleotides, the CDR3 is TGTGCCAGCAGTCTCACAGGGGTCGAGCAGTACTTC.

V usage is TRBV5-3 and J usage is TRBJ2-7; possibly TRBD1 for D (5 bases). TRBV5-3 is noted as an ORF with a role that remains uncertain. This CDR3 comprises 14 residues. V lost 1 base and J lost 2, with 10 bases in between. In DNA, the CDR3 is TGTGCCAGAAGCTTGCAAGGCAGGGCCTACGAGCAGTACTTC. This encodes CARSLQGRAYEQYF.

The CDR3 is CASSLYRDIRETQYF. The DNA of the CDR3 is TGTGCCAGCAGTTTATACCGGGACATACGGGAGACCCAGTACTTC. This chain uses TRBV28 with TRBJ2-5; possibly TRBD1 for D (6 bases). V was shortened by 1 base and J by 5 bases, with 14 bases between the two germline ends. The CDR3 runs to 15 residues. Germline V lookup: CDR1 MDHEN, CDR2 SYDVKM. Using reference TRBV28 and TRBJ2-5 for the parts outside the CDR3, the full variable domain is DVKVTQSSRYLVKRTGEKVFLECVQDMDHENMFWYRQDPGLGLRLIYFSYDVKMKEKGDIPEGYSVSREKKERFSLILESASTNQTSMYLCASSLYRDIRETQYFGPGTRLLVL.